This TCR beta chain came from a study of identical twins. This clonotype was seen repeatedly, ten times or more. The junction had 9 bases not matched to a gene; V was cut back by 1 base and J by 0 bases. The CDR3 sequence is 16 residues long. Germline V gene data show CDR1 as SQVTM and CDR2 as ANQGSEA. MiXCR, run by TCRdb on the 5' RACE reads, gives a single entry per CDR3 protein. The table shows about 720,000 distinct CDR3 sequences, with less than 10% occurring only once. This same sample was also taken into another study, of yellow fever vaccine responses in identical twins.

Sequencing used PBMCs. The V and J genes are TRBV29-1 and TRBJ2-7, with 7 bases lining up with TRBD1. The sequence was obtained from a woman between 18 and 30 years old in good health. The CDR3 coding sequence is TGCAGCGTTGAAGCATGGACAGGTCTCAGCTCCTACGAGCAGTACTTC. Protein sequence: CSVEAWTGLSSYEQYF.